These T cell receptor beta chains were read from a single sample in a study of breast tumors, draining lymph nodes, adjacent tissues. TCRdb called the multiplex PCR reads again in MiXCR, with one record for every CDR3 protein. The profile shows over 200,000 distinct CDR3 sequences, 30% to 35% of them singletons. Sequencing was done on a sample of axillary lymph node tissue. The receptors here all came from a female donor with breast cancer. Some clones in this sample may be carry-over from other donors' samples. The CDR3 runs from the conserved cysteine through the conserved F or W. Fields, in order: V gene, D gene, clone size, J gene, CDR3 protein, CDR3 DNA. A D gene is named only where the DNA matches it firmly. Size is omitted from some rows. Given values are once, few, many or a class for expanded clones.

TRBV18	NA	many	TRBJ1-6	CASSPRSSDSPLHF	TGTGCCAGCTCACCAAGGAGTTCGGATTCACCCCTCCACTTT
TRBV29-1	TRBD1	many	TRBJ1-6	CSVQLTGNTLHF	TGCAGCGTGCAACTGACAGGGAATACCCTCCACTTT
TRBV30	TRBD2	many	TRBJ2-1	CAWSGLAGSDNEQFF	TGTGCCTGGAGTGGACTAGCGGGGTCAGACAATGAGCAGTTCTTC
TRBV25-1	NA	many	TRBJ2-7	CASSQLEGSEQYF	TGTGCCAGCAGTCAGCTGGAGGGGAGCGAGCAGTACTTC
TRBV15	TRBD2	NA	TRBJ2-1	CATSTKRGSYEQFF	TGTGCCACCAGCACTAAGCGGGGTTCCTATGAGCAGTTCTTC
TRBV19	TRBD2	many	TRBJ2-7	CASSIGRHGGYEQYF	TGTGCCAGTAGTATTGGTCGACACGGGGGGTACGAGCAGTACTTC
TRBV7-9	NA	many	TRBJ2-3	CASSLVSGGTDTQYF	TGTGCCAGCAGCTTAGTTTCGGGCGGGACAGATACGCAGTATTTT
TRBV28	NA	NA	TRBJ2-7	CASSSPGQNEQYF	TGTGCCAGCAGTTCACCAGGGCAAAACGAGCAGTACTTC
TRBV20-1	TRBD2	NA	TRBJ2-5	CSAEASGSLGVGQETQYF	TGCAGTGCTGAAGCTAGCGGGAGCTTGGGGGTGGGGCAAGAGACCCAGTACTTC
TRBV19	NA	many	TRBJ2-1	CASSIWQRDPYNEQFF	TGTGCCAGTAGTATATGGCAGCGAGACCCCTACAATGAGCAGTTCTTC
TRBV28	NA	few	TRBJ2-5	CASSRQMGQETQYF	TGTGCCTCTTCCCGACAGATGGGTCAGGAGACCCAGTACTTC